This T cell receptor (beta chain) was identified in a study of T cell repertoires in cytomegalovirus infection. Background on the study: Peptides in the study included HLA-C-restricted and HLA-B-restricted CMV epitopes.

This clonotype was detected a few times. The antigen is not known. Each CDR3 protein gets one entry after TCRdb re-called the reads with MiXCR. The sample contains some 71,000 distinct CDR3 sequences, less than 30% of which appear only once. Notes on the study in general: Clonotype analysis showed dominance of the ex vivo response by HLA-C-restricted CMV-specific TCR beta clonotypes.

Germline V gene data show CDR1 as MNHEY and CDR2 as SVGAGI. The CDR3 runs 15 residues. V lost 4 bases to trimming and J lost 5 bases; unmatched junction nucleotides: 7. The rearrangement links TRBV6-5 to TRBJ1-4; 7 bases line up with TRBD1. The input for sequencing was CD8+ T cells from cultured PBMCs, taken from culture after CMV antigen stimulation. This receptor was obtained from a human donor in good health (CMV status not recorded). Some clones in this sample may be carry-over from other donors' samples. CDR3 bases: TGTGCCAGCAGTTCCCGGGACAGAGCAAATGAAAAACTGTTTTTT. Residues: CASSSRDRANEKLFF.